This is a list of T cell receptor beta chains from one sample in a study of OX40 agonist ivuxolimab in advanced cancers. Data came from immunoSEQ multiplex PCR; TCRdb stores just in-frame clones and leaves some out. Of tens of thousands of clones listed, over 80% are singletons. Sequences were derived from CD4+ or CD8+ T cells sorted from blood, sampled in a trial of the OX40 agonist ivuxolimab. The receptor set was obtained from an adult with an advanced solid tumor such as melanoma, head and neck, liver or kidney cancer. Each CDR3 is given with its conserved first and last residue. The D gene is left open where the match is weak. Size is omitted from some rows. Given values are once, few, many or a class for expanded clones.

D: -
J: TRBJ2-7
V: TRBV10-2
size: -
CDR3: CASSAGATPTYEQYF

D: -
J: TRBJ1-2
V: TRBV6-5
size: -
CDR3: CASSYSRDIPLYGYTF

D: -
J: TRBJ1-1
V: TRBV15
size: -
CDR3: CATSTLMGDAEAFF

D: -
J: TRBJ1-1
V: TRBV30
size: -
CDR3: CAWRGDYTEAFF

D: TRBD1
J: TRBJ2-1
V: TRBV6-4
size: once
CDR3: CASSLSGTGVPYNEQFF

D: TRBD2
J: TRBJ2-7
V: TRBV7-8
size: -
CDR3: CASSSRSSGTLSYEQYF

D: -
J: TRBJ1-4
V: TRBV7-3
size: few
CDR3: CASSLTGTRNEKLFF

D: -
J: TRBJ2-3
V: TRBV5-1
size: once
CDR3: CASNVGSGTDTQYF

D: -
J: TRBJ1-2
V: TRBV11-2
size: -
CDR3: CASSSGRGGYTF

D: TRBD2
J: TRBJ2-2
V: TRBV15
size: -
CDR3: CATSRRRTSGGGELFF

D: -
J: TRBJ1-2
V: TRBV6-1
size: -
CDR3: CASTPDTNYGYTF

D: -
J: TRBJ1-1
V: TRBV7-2
size: -
CDR3: CASSKGGSTTEAFF

D: -
J: TRBJ1-5
V: TRBV19
size: -
CDR3: CASSIGRPRDQPQHF

D: -
J: TRBJ2-3
V: TRBV7-2
size: -
CDR3: CASSSWTASRGTQYF

D: -
J: TRBJ2-7
V: TRBV21-1
size: -
CDR3: CASSKEWAGGSYEQYF

D: TRBD1
J: TRBJ1-2
V: TRBV15
size: -
CDR3: CATSRGDRENYGYTF

D: TRBD2
J: TRBJ2-6
V: TRBV7-2
size: -
CDR3: CASSPFLAGGNSGANVLTF

D: -
J: TRBJ2-7
V: TRBV5-8
size: few
CDR3: CASSLGLATRQYF

D: TRBD2
J: TRBJ2-3
V: TRBV5-4
size: -
CDR3: CASSRGLGGDTQYF

D: -
J: TRBJ2-1
V: TRBV6-5
size: -
CDR3: CASTSGSYNEQFF

D: -
J: TRBJ2-6
V: TRBV9
size: -
CDR3: CASSVGLILSSGANVLTF

D: -
J: TRBJ2-7
V: TRBV18
size: -
CDR3: CASSPEQGPGNEQYF

D: -
J: TRBJ1-1
V: TRBV6-1
size: -
CDR3: CASSVAGGTEAFF

D: -
J: TRBJ1-1
V: TRBV7-8
size: -
CDR3: CASSFSPVNTEAFF

D: TRBD2
J: TRBJ2-3
V: TRBV11-2
size: -
CDR3: CASRLSGSGTDTQYF

D: -
J: TRBJ1-2
V: TRBV7-2
size: -
CDR3: CASSFRQTAPSANYGYTF

D: -
J: TRBJ2-7
V: TRBV23-1
size: -
CDR3: CASSPLEDYEQYF

D: TRBD1
J: TRBJ2-1
V: TRBV10-1
size: -
CDR3: CASTRDRAWHEQFF

D: -
J: TRBJ1-1
V: TRBV5-1
size: few
CDR3: CASSKTGGTEAFF

D: -
J: TRBJ1-5
V: TRBV6-5
size: -
CDR3: CASGPTGSNQPQHF

D: -
J: TRBJ2-7
V: TRBV27
size: -
CDR3: CASSLRGGADEQYF

D: TRBD2
J: TRBJ2-5
V: TRBV28
size: -
CDR3: CASSATSGVWETQYF

D: -
J: TRBJ2-7
V: TRBV6-6
size: -
CDR3: CASSYSKPGTEQYF

D: -
J: TRBJ1-1
V: TRBV11-2
size: once
CDR3: CASSLHRATEAFF

D: TRBD1
J: TRBJ1-6
V: TRBV4-2
size: once
CDR3: CASSQWEGGRGQGPFSPLHF

D: -
J: TRBJ1-2
V: TRBV11-1
size: -
CDR3: CASSLSSVPTVGYTF

D: TRBD2
J: TRBJ2-1
V: TRBV30
size: -
CDR3: CAWRGGTSGRANNEQFF

D: TRBD1
J: TRBJ2-5
V: TRBV7-2
size: few
CDR3: CASSLSGTGEETQYF

D: -
J: TRBJ2-7
V: TRBV25-1
size: few
CDR3: CASSESSAYPYEQYF

D: TRBD1
J: TRBJ1-1
V: TRBV5-5
size: -
CDR3: CASSWKWDRGRGDTEAFF

D: TRBD2
J: TRBJ2-7
V: TRBV25-1
size: -
CDR3: CASSEDWGGSYEQYF

D: TRBD2
J: TRBJ2-7
V: TRBV7-2
size: once
CDR3: CASSLEGTSGTYEQYF

D: TRBD2
J: TRBJ2-7
V: TRBV5-1
size: -
CDR3: CASSLLAAFSYEQYF

D: TRBD1
J: TRBJ1-3
V: TRBV7-9
size: -
CDR3: CASSFTGGASSGNTIYF

D: -
J: TRBJ2-1
V: TRBV5-8
size: -
CDR3: CASSFSNYNEQFF

D: -
J: TRBJ1-2
V: TRBV29-1
size: -
CDR3: CSVEDGGSYGYTF

D: TRBD1
J: TRBJ2-3
V: TRBV11-3
size: few
CDR3: CASSLSWDRGTDTQYF

D: TRBD2
J: TRBJ2-3
V: TRBV27
size: -
CDR3: CASSETSARASTDTQYF

D: -
J: TRBJ1-2
V: TRBV29-1
size: -
CDR3: CSVEEGMGKNYGYTF

D: -
J: TRBJ2-3
V: TRBV7-9
size: once
CDR3: CASSFGPGTDTQYF

D: TRBD1
J: TRBJ2-2
V: TRBV30
size: -
CDR3: CAWAYTGTANTGELFF

D: -
J: TRBJ2-6
V: TRBV28
size: few
CDR3: CASSGSAGANVLTF

D: -
J: TRBJ2-5
V: TRBV5-4
size: -
CDR3: CASSLSRSGETQYF

D: TRBD1
J: TRBJ2-7
V: TRBV7-9
size: many
CDR3: CASSFGELMGQDSYEQYF